The clone carrying this TCR beta chain was seen a handful of times. Libraries were prepared by immunoSEQ multiplex PCR; TCRdb keeps only in-frame clonotypes and omits some of them. The sample shows about 300,000 clones, approximately 89% of them seen only once. These data originate in a study of blood T cell repertoires in COVID-19. V gave up 4 bases and J gave up 5 bases, with 18 bases separating them. The CDR3 has 15 amino acids. Germline V lookup: CDR1 MNHEY, CDR2 SMNVEV (reference sequence). This receptor was identified in a woman between 25 and 40 years old who had recovered from COVID-19. What was sequenced was peripheral blood. The V call is TRBV27, the J call TRBJ2-7, with a possible D match to TRBD1 (6 bases). Here the CDR3 reads CASSYQGTLRHEQYF. CDR3 DNA sequence: TGTGCCAGCAGTTATCAGGGGACGCTCCGACACGAGCAGTACTTC.